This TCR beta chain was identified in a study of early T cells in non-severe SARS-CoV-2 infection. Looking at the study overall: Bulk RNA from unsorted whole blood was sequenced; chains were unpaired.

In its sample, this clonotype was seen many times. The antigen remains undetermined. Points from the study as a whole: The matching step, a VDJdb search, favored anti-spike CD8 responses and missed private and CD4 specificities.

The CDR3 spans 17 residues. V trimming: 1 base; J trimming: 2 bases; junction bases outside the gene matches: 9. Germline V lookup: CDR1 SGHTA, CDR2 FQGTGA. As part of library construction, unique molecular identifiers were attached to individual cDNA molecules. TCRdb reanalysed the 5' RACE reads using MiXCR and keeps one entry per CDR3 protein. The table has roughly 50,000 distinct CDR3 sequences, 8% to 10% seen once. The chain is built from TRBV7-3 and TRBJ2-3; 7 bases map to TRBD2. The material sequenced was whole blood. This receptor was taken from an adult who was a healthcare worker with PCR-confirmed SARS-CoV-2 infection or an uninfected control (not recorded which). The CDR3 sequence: CASSLRVASGFTDTQYF. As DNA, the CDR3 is TGTGCCAGCAGCTTAAGGGTGGCTAGCGGATTCACAGATACGCAGTATTTT.